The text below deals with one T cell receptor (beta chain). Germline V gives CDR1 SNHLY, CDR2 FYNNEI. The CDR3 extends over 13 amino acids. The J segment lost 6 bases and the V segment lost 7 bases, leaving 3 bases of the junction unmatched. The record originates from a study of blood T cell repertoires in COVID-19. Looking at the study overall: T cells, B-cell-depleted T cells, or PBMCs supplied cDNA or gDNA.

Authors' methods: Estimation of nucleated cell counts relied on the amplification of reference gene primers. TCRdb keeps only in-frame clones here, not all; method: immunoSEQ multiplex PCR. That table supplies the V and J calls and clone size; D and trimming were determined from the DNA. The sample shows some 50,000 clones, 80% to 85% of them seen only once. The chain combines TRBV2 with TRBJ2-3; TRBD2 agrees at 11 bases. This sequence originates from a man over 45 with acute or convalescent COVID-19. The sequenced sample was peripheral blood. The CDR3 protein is CASTRLAGDTQYF. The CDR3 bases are TGTGCCAGCACTCGACTAGCGGGGGATACGCAGTATTTT.